Reported below is one TCR beta chain. Its antigen is currently unknown. The record originates from a study of cytomegalovirus exposure and HLA in healthy donors. About the research overall: Earlier work reported roughly 120 million unique TCR beta sequences from approximately 180 million T cells.

The V end was cut by 4 bases, the J end by 0 bases, with 13 bases between. The germline V gene encodes CDR1 KGHSH and CDR2 LQKENI. There are 16 residues in the CDR3. Primers for the PCR totalled 60 Vbeta and 13 Jbeta. Profiled with immunoSEQ multiplex PCR; TCRdb holds only in-frame clones, not every one. This table has around 130,000 clones, approximately 74% appearing once. Study-level findings and limits: Prior analysis indicated that the majority of TCR beta V segments exhibited productivity approximately 90% or approximately 30% of the time. Cytomegalovirus association was listed for 150 or so TCR beta chains. In a later analysis, HLA-associated TCR beta chains were more clonally expanded than equally common others.

The V call is TRBV18, the J call TRBJ2-1, with D unresolved. The receptor's source is a man aged 35 to 55 in good health and CMV-seropositive. Input material: PBMCs. The CDR3 reads CASSQSSASSYNEQFF. In DNA form, the CDR3 reads TGTGCCAGCTCACAAAGCAGCGCGAGCTCCTACAATGAGCAGTTCTTC.